These 16 T cell receptor beta chains share one sample of origin, sequenced in a study of PD-1 blockade in mismatch repair-deficient tumors. TCRdb keeps only in-frame clones here, not all; method: immunoSEQ multiplex PCR. This table holds about 110,000 clones, over 60% found once. This specimen was peripheral blood, taken more than 58 weeks after starting pembrolizumab. The receptors were gathered from an adult with mismatch repair-deficient cancer.

The chain uses TRBV5-6 and TRBJ2-1; 7 positions agree with TRBD2. Germline trimming cut 3 bases from V and 9 bases from J; bases unmatched to any gene: 9. Germline V lookup: CDR1 SGHDT, CDR2 YYEEEE. CDR3 size: 14 residues. CDR3 region: CASSWGEGLTEQFF. The CDR3 region has the DNA TGTGCCAGCAGCTGGGGGGAGGGCCTTACTGAGCAGTTCTTC.

CDR3 sequence (DNA): TGTGCCAGCAGCGTGGGGATCAAGGCCTACGAGCAGTACTTC. This codes for CASSVGIKAYEQYF. The V gene is TRBV9, the J gene TRBJ2-7; D is uncertain. Germline V lookup: CDR1 SGDLS, CDR2 YYNGEE. V was pared by 2 bases and J by 2 bases, with 11 bases between. The CDR3 covers 14 residues.

The CDR3, as DNA: TGTGCCAGCAGCTTCGGGACGCCGCGTTTCAGTGAGCAGTTCTTC. This encodes CASSFGTPRFSEQFF. This chain connects TRBV7-2 to TRBJ2-1; D tentatively reads TRBD1 or TRBD2 (5 bases each). V shed 3 bases and J shed 9 bases, with 18 bases lying between them. The CDR3 runs to 15 residues. Germline V gene lookup returns CDR1 SGHTA and CDR2 FQGNSA.

The genes are TRBV15 and TRBJ2-4, with 8 bases lining up with TRBD1. The germline gives CDR1 LNHNV, CDR2 YYDKDF (reference sequence). The V segment lost 5 bases and the J segment 7 bases; nucleotides outside the gene matches: 19. This CDR3 contains 18 residues. CDR3 DNA: TGTGCCACCAGCGTCAGGCGGCAGGGGGCTCTGGGCTTGAACATTCAGTACTTC. It is translated as CATSVRRQGALGLNIQYF.

The rearrangement uses TRBV6-4 and TRBJ2-2, with a tentative D call TRBD2 (6 bases). V lost 4 bases and J 4 bases, leaving 16 bases between the germline ends. CDR1 is MRHNA and CDR2 is SNTAGT in the germline V gene. CDR3 length equals 16 residues. CDR3 sequence (DNA): TGTGCCAGCAGTGTCGGGCCGGGACTTTTCACCGGGGAGCTGTTTTTT. This encodes CASSVGPGLFTGELFF.

This clone occurred a few times. The chain combines TRBV19 with TRBJ2-7; 7 nucleotides agree with TRBD2. This CDR3 has 15 amino acids. V trimming: 5 bases; J trimming: 7 bases; junction bases outside the gene matches: 14. The V gene's germline CDR1 is LNHDA and CDR2 SQIVND (reference sequence). CDR3 in amino acids: CASSPRRGVGSEQYF. CDR3 nucleotides: TGTGCCAGTAGTCCTCGACGGGGGGTGGGGTCGGAGCAGTACTTC. The whole variable domain, remainder taken from reference TRBV19 and TRBJ2-7, is DGGITQSPKYLFRKEGQNVTLSCEQNLNHDAMYWYRQDPGQGLRLIYYSQIVNDFQKGDIAEGYSVSREKKESFPLTVTSAQKNPTAFYLCASSPRRGVGSEQYFGPGTRLTVT.

The chain recombines TRBV27 with TRBJ1-5; 9 nucleotides match TRBD1. Unmatched junction bases numbered 6, after V lost 5 bases and J lost 4 bases. The CDR3 runs to 15 residues. Germline V lookup: CDR1 MNHEY, CDR2 SMNVEV (reference sequence). This CDR3 reads CASSPVTGGNQPQHF. CDR3 nucleotides: TGTGCCAGCAGTCCGGTGACAGGGGGGAATCAGCCCCAGCATTTT.

The gene calls are TRBV18 and TRBJ2-1; possible D gene TRBD1, 5 bases. Germline values: CDR1 KGHSH, CDR2 LQKENI. This CDR3 has 19 amino acids. The V and J ends lost 4 bases and 5 bases respectively, with 27 bases between them. The CDR3 here is CASSLVGAAKRALNNEQFF. The CDR3 nucleotides read TGTGCCAGCTCACTTGTAGGGGCCGCAAAACGAGCCCTAAACAATGAGCAGTTCTTC. Based on the CDR3 plus reference TRBV18 and TRBJ2-1, the full variable domain is NAGVMQNPRHLVRRRGQEARLRCSPMKGHSHVYWYRQLPEEGLKFMVYLQKENIIDESGMPKERFSAEFPKEGPSILRIQQVVRGDSAAYFCASSLVGAAKRALNNEQFFGPGTRLTVL.

The chain combines TRBV4-2 with TRBJ1-5, with 10 bases aligning to TRBD1. Germline V gives CDR1 LGHNA, CDR2 YNFKEQ. The CDR3 sequence is 16 residues long. The V and J ends lost 4 bases and 4 bases, in that order; junction bases with no gene match: 7. The CDR3 is CASSPTGGSGNQPQHF. In DNA, the CDR3 is TGTGCCAGCAGCCCGACAGGGGGCTCGGGGAATCAGCCCCAGCATTTT.

Written as DNA, the CDR3 is TGCAGCGTGCGCCAGGGACAGACCTACGAGCAGTACTTC. Protein product: CSVRQGQTYEQYF. J is TRBJ2-7 and V is TRBV29-1, with 7 bases aligning to TRBD1. V trimming: 6 bases; J trimming: 2 bases; junction bases outside the gene matches: 7. The CDR3 loop spans 13 amino acids. Germline V gene sequence: CDR1 SQVTM, CDR2 ANQGSEA.

V is TRBV10-1 and J is TRBJ2-7; TRBD1 is a possible D gene (6 bases). The CDR3 sequence is 14 residues long. Germline V gene lookup returns CDR1 WNHNN and CDR2 SYGVQD (reference sequence). The V and J ends lost 1 base and 4 bases respectively, with 11 bases between them. The CDR3 region is CASSEYTGQYEQYF. The CDR3 DNA sequence: TGCGCCAGCAGTGAGTACACAGGGCAATACGAGCAGTACTTC.

The chain recombines TRBV18 with TRBJ2-5, with D perhaps matching TRBD2 (6 bases). Germline V gene data show CDR1 as KGHSH and CDR2 as LQKENI. V was clipped by 6 bases and J by 0 bases, with 11 bases between them. This CDR3 is built from 14 residues. The CDR3 sequence is CASSPGLNQETQYF. The DNA of the CDR3 is TGTGCCAGCTCCCCGGGACTCAACCAAGAGACCCAGTACTTC.

The V call is TRBV5-1, the J call TRBJ2-3; 9 bases are a match to TRBD2. The CDR3 extends over 19 amino acids. V shed 3 bases, J shed 3 bases, and the junction held 17 bases outside the gene matches. Germline lookup yields CDR1 SGHRS and CDR2 YFSETQ. CDR3 sequence: CASSWRVGGSGRSTDTQYF. For the CDR3, the DNA is TGCGCCAGCAGCTGGCGGGTAGGAGGGAGCGGGAGGTCGACAGATACGCAGTATTTT.

This clone was seen more than once but under ten times. This chain connects TRBV29-1 to TRBJ1-1; D possibly corresponds to TRBD1 (6 bases). The CDR3 loop spans 10 amino acids. V lost 6 bases and J 11 bases, leaving 13 bases between the germline ends. CDR1 is SQVTM, CDR2 ANQGSEA, per germline. This CDR3 is CSVRQVRAFF. In nucleotides, the CDR3 is TGCAGCGTCAGACAGGTCCGGGCTTTCTTT.

The chain uses TRBV18 and TRBJ2-1; no firm D call. The germline CDR1 and CDR2 sequences are KGHSH and LQKENI. CDR3 size: 13 residues. V lost 4 bases and J lost 5, with 9 bases in between. Written as DNA, the CDR3 is TGTGCCAGCTCACAAACTCCGAACAATGAGCAGTTCTTC. Its translation: CASSQTPNNEQFF.

The chain uses TRBV11-2 and TRBJ2-5, with TRBD1 matching over 7 bases. The CDR3 runs 15 residues. V trimming: 6 bases; J trimming: 2 bases; junction bases outside the gene matches: 9. Germline values: CDR1 SGHAT, CDR2 FQNNGV. CDR3: CASRRTGAAQETQYF. CDR3 coding DNA: TGTGCCAGCAGGCGGACAGGAGCGGCGCAAGAGACCCAGTACTTC.